This T cell receptor (beta chain) originates from a study of T-cell reconstitution after alpha-beta-depleted transplantation in children (TCRdb year 2016). A note on the overall study: The study quantitatively tracked T-cell immune reconstitution after TCRalphabeta/CD19-depleted allogeneic hematopoietic cell transplantation in children using TCR repertoire profiling.

A word on this clonotype: Its antigen specificity is not known. No clone much larger than this one lies a single base away; base qualities are absent.

The germline V gene (reference sequence) sets CDR1 to SGHKS and CDR2 to YYEKEE. Relative to germline, V is 4 bases shorter and J is 4 bases shorter, with 14 bases between their ends. The CDR3 covers 14 residues, taking in both the cysteine and the phenylalanine. Only CDR3 DNA is held: 42 bases, read in frame from base 1. The method was PCR. The sequencer was an Illumina HiSeq 2500. To normalize quantification of the TCRbeta repertoire, the TCR libraries were built with molecular barcoding that relied on unique molecular identifiers. TCRdb ran its own pipeline on the public reads, namely fastp trimming at Q25 and MiXCR clone calling, and kept in-frame beta chains. Rows matching on CDR3 protein sequence are summarized as one entry with the most common DNA and genes. This sample holds more than 200,000 distinct CDR3 sequences; about 8.4% were observed only once. The ten largest make up less than 40% of the sample.

Reading the label with the study, this specimen's treatment or condition is: allogeneic hematopoietic cell transplantation with graft depleted of TCRalphabeta T cells and CD19 B cells. TCRalphabeta/CD19-depleted allogeneic hematopoietic cell grafts were given to the transplant recipients, all of whom were children. Paper-wide results and their limitations: In some patients, the high TCRbeta diversity seen at day 60 was put down to recipient T cells and intrathymic progenitors that had survived conditioning. Over the following months the frequencies of hyperexpanded clones went down, and after one year T-cell counts and TCRbeta diversity were mostly credited to newly produced T cells. Apparently early alphabetaT-cell count recovery about two months after transplant reportedly relied on only several hundred rapidly expanded clones derived from non-depleted graft cells.

The rearrangement combines TRBV5-5 with TRBJ1-2, with a tentative D gene TRBD1 over 5 matching bases. This sequence was found in a male patient aged 2-15 years who had a stem cell transplant for acute myeloid leukemia, so the T cells may come from the graft donor. Sequencing was performed on PBMCs, mostly from graft donor cells, taken 360 days after TCRalphabeta/CD19-depleted stem cell transplant. The sequence in DNA is TGTGCCAGCAGCCGTGCCGGGACTACCTATGGCTACACCTTC. This sequence encodes CASSRAGTTYGYTF. Reference TRBV5-5 and TRBJ1-2 proteins supply the regions before and after the CDR3; the full variable domain is: DAGVTQSPTHLIKTRGQQVTLRCSPISGHKSVSWYQQVLGQGPQFIFQYYEKEERGRGNFPDRFSARQFPNYSSELNVNALLLGDSALYLCASSRAGTTYGYTFGSGTRLTVV.